Listed here are 30 T cell receptor beta chains from one sample, sequenced in a study of Ad26.COV2.S vaccination and SARS-CoV-2 variants. Treatment given: some 19 received Ad26.COV2.S at low or high dose, single or two shots; about 5 received placebo; per-sample allocation not given. Sampling was done on day 63 after the first vaccine or placebo injection. Sequenced by immunoSEQ multiplex PCR; TCRdb stores in-frame clones only, minus some. The data show about 350,000 clones, 80% to 90% seen once. Sample: peripheral blood, taken in a trial of Ad26.COV2.S vaccine versus placebo. The receptors were sampled from a person aged 18 to 65 who received the Ad26.COV2.S COVID-19 vaccine or a placebo.

This chain links TRBV4-1 with TRBJ1-3; possible D gene TRBD1, 5 bases. Germline V gives CDR1 MGHRA, CDR2 YSYEKL. V was pared by 1 base and J by 2 bases, with 9 bases between. The CDR3 runs to 15 residues. The CDR3 reads CASSQGGGAGNTIYF. The DNA of the CDR3 is TGCGCCAGCAGCCAAGGGGGGGGTGCTGGAAACACCATATATTTT.

This sequence joins TRBV9 and TRBJ1-2, with 9 bases aligning to TRBD1. V shed 3 bases and J 6 bases; nucleotides not matched to a gene: 6. The germline CDR1 and CDR2 sequences are SGDLS and YYNGEE. The CDR3 sequence is 14 residues long. CDR3 in amino acids: CASSDRGLADGYTF. Written as DNA, the CDR3 is TGTGCCAGCAGCGACAGGGGGCTCGCGGATGGCTACACCTTC.

In regard to this clone: A read error may account for a junction end that differs from germline. V gene TRBV20-1 combines with J gene TRBJ1-4; tentative D call: TRBD1 (5 bases). Per germline, CDR1 DFQATT and CDR2 SNEGSKA (reference sequence). The CDR3 has 11 amino acids. The CDR3 sequence: CSAHNPGTEFF. DNA for the CDR3: TGCAGTGCCCATAATCCAGGGACCGAGTTCTTT.

The genes are TRBV6-5 and TRBJ2-5, with 10 nucleotides matching TRBD2. V lost 1 base to trimming and J lost 5 bases; unmatched junction nucleotides: 7. The CDR3 has 16 amino acids. In germline, CDR1 is MNHEY, CDR2 SVGAGI. The CDR3 DNA sequence: TGTGCCAGCAGTTACTTGGCTAGCGGGGGCCGGGAGACCCAGTACTTC. As protein: CASSYLASGGRETQYF.

The rearrangement joins TRBV5-1 to TRBJ1-5; D uncertain. Trimming stripped 1 base from V and 1 base from J, with 9 bases between. Germline-derived CDR1 and CDR2 are SGHRS and YFSETQ. CDR3 size: 15 residues. CDR3 sequence (DNA): TGCGCCAGCAGCTTGAACGGACCCAGCAATCAGCCCCAGCATTTT. This sequence encodes CASSLNGPSNQPQHF.

The chain is built from TRBV7-9 and TRBJ1-1; no firm D call. V was shortened by 10 bases and J by 1 base, with 19 bases between the two germline ends. The CDR3 totals 15 residues. From germline, CDR1 is SEHNR and CDR2 FQNEAQ (reference sequence). CDR3 sequence: CATGSPPTRNTEAFF. CDR3 in DNA: TGTGCCACCGGCAGCCCACCGACAAGGAACACTGAAGCTTTCTTT.

This clone occurred many times. The V gene is TRBV5-1, the J gene TRBJ2-2; TRBD1 is a possible D gene (5 bases). The germline CDR1 and CDR2 sequences are SGHRS and YFSETQ. The CDR3 extends over 14 amino acids. V lost 0 bases and J 10 bases, leaving 13 bases between the germline ends. The chain's CDR3 is CASSLDIGDPELFF. CDR3 DNA: TGCGCCAGCAGCTTGGACATAGGGGATCCGGAGCTGTTTTTT.

The gene calls are TRBV6-5 and TRBJ1-3; D uncertain. Germline loops: CDR1 MNHEY, CDR2 SVGAGI. Trimming cost V 1 base and J 2 bases, with 9 bases left between them. The CDR3 contains 15 residues. Written as DNA, the CDR3 is TGTGCCAGCAGTTACTTTGGGCGACCTGGAAACACCATATATTTT. It specifies CASSYFGRPGNTIYF.

The V and J genes are TRBV29-1 and TRBJ1-1, with D unresolved. Per germline, CDR1 SQVTM and CDR2 ANQGSEA. This CDR3 has 13 residues. Trimming cost V 5 bases and J 1 base, with 11 bases left between them. The CDR3 coding sequence is TGCAGCGTTCCGGGTCCAGGGAACACTGAAGCTTTCTTT. Its translation: CSVPGPGNTEAFF.

V and J are TRBV6-5 and TRBJ2-7; D call uncertain. CDR1 and CDR2 (germline): MNHEY, SVGAGI. The CDR3 contains 15 residues. V was cut by 5 bases and J by 4 bases, with 18 bases left in between. CDR3 nucleotides: TGTGCCAGCAGTCCCGACCGTATCCGGCTGTACGAGCAGTACTTC. Translation: CASSPDRIRLYEQYF.

The rearrangement links TRBV4-3 to TRBJ2-7; 12 nucleotides match TRBD2. Germline V lookup: CDR1 LGHNA, CDR2 YSLEER. Germline trimming cut 0 bases from V and 7 bases from J; bases unmatched to any gene: 10. The CDR3 is made up of 17 amino acids. CDR3 region: CASSQDWVGTSGREQYF. The CDR3, as DNA: TGCGCCAGCAGCCAAGATTGGGTTGGGACTAGCGGGCGGGAGCAGTACTTC.

The chain has TRBV7-2 and TRBJ2-7; 9 bases are shared with TRBD1. This CDR3 comprises 15 residues. V lost 5 bases, J lost 0 bases, and 5 bases stayed unmatched. Germline V lookup: CDR1 SGHTA, CDR2 FQGNSA. CDR3 residues: CASSQGGQGSYEQYF. In DNA form, the CDR3 reads TGTGCCAGCAGCCAAGGGGGACAGGGCTCCTACGAGCAGTACTTC.

V and J are TRBV24-1 and TRBJ2-7; 7 bases map to TRBD1. CDR1 and CDR2 from the germline V gene are KGHDR and SFDVKD. The CDR3 is made up of 18 amino acids. V was clipped by 12 bases and J by 0 bases; unmatched bases: 22. The DNA of the CDR3 is TGTGCCGCCGAAACCCAAATCCCCGGGACAGCAACCTCCTACGAGCAGTACTTC. Amino acids: CAAETQIPGTATSYEQYF.

The CDR3 region is CASSYSDRINYGYTF. The DNA for the CDR3 is TGTGCCAGCAGTTACTCAGACAGAATAAACTATGGCTACACCTTC. The chain joins TRBV6-5 to TRBJ1-2, with D possibly TRBD1 on 5 matching bases. V lost 0 bases to trimming and J lost 2 bases, with 10 bases between them. CDR3 length: 15 amino acids. Looked up from germline, CDR1 is MNHEY and CDR2 is SVGAGI.

This sequence joins TRBV21-1 and TRBJ2-7; the D call in the table, TRBD2, was not verified against the DNA. TRBV21-1 has pseudogene status. The CDR3 is 11 amino acids. The DNA for the CDR3 is TGTGCCAGCAGTAGAGACTACGAGCAGTACTTC. This codes for CASSRDYEQYF.

The chain uses TRBV7-9 and TRBJ1-1, with D unresolved. The germline V and J ends were trimmed by 0 bases and 1 base, with 15 bases remaining between them. CDR3 size: 17 residues. Germline V gives CDR1 SEHNR, CDR2 FQNEAQ (reference sequence). The CDR3 protein is CASSLARGGRENTEAFF. In DNA form, the CDR3 reads TGTGCCAGCAGCTTAGCGCGGGGAGGGAGGGAGAACACTGAAGCTTTCTTT.

This rearrangement joins TRBV30 to TRBJ1-2, with TRBD1 matching over 7 bases. This CDR3 has 15 residues. V was pared by 8 bases and J by 5 bases, with 17 bases of the junction left unmatched. CDR1 and CDR2 from the germline V gene are GTSNPN and SVGIG (reference sequence). The CDR3 DNA reads as TGTGCCACCTCTATGGGGGCAGCCAGGGGGTATGGCTACACCTTC. Translating gives CATSMGAARGYGYTF.

This clone was counted a few times. Distinct nucleotide sequences in the sample also encode this CDR3. This sequence joins TRBV5-1 and TRBJ1-1; D unclear. The CDR3 consists of 13 residues. Trimming took 0 bases from V and 1 from J, leaving 4 bases between them. CDR1 and CDR2 from the germline V gene are SGHRS and YFSETQ. The DNA for the CDR3 is TGCGCCAGCAGCTTGGCCGGGAACACTGAAGCTTTCTTT. Its protein product is CASSLAGNTEAFF.

The chain recombines TRBV19 with TRBJ1-4; possible D gene TRBD1, 6 bases. Germline V gene lookup returns CDR1 LNHDA and CDR2 SQIVND (reference sequence). This CDR3 comprises 15 residues. V was trimmed by 7 bases and J by 7 bases, leaving 19 bases between them. The CDR3 here is CASIPTGTIGEKLFF. DNA for the CDR3: TGTGCCAGTATTCCAACAGGGACAATTGGTGAAAAACTGTTTTTT.

V is TRBV12-3 or TRBV12-4 and J is TRBJ2-3; D could derive from TRBD1 or TRBD2 (5 bases each). Trimming cost V 5 bases and J 4 bases, with 10 bases left between them. The CDR3 sequence is 13 residues long. DNA of the CDR3: TGTGCCAGCAGTCCAGGGACGGCAGATACGCAGTATTTT. Amino acids: CASSPGTADTQYF.

In DNA, the CDR3 is TGTGCCAGTAGTATTGACAGTTATAATTCACCCCTCCACTTT. Translation: CASSIDSYNSPLHF. The chain uses TRBV19 and TRBJ1-6; weak D call: TRBD1 (5 bases). The CDR3 spans 14 residues. The ends were cut back, 3 bases at V and 4 bases at J, with 7 bases in the middle. Germline V gene lookup returns CDR1 LNHDA and CDR2 SQIVND (reference sequence).

The rearrangement joins TRBV27 to TRBJ2-7; D may be TRBD2 (6 bases). The CDR3 loop spans 14 amino acids. Trimming shortened V by 7 bases and J by 3 bases, and 16 bases separated the two germline ends. Germline assignment: CDR1 MNHEY and CDR2 SMNVEV (reference sequence). In DNA, the CDR3 is TGTGCCAGCACGATCAGTGCGGGGTACTACGAGCAGTACTTC. Amino acid sequence: CASTISAGYYEQYF.

The chain is built from TRBV4-3 and TRBJ2-1; D not certain. Germline-derived CDR1 and CDR2 are LGHNA and YSLEER. V lost 2 bases and J 6 bases, leaving 8 bases between the germline ends. CDR3 length equals 13 residues. Here the CDR3 reads CASSQINPNEQFF. DNA for the CDR3: TGCGCCAGCAGCCAAATCAACCCCAATGAGCAGTTCTTC.

Details on this clone: The junction departs from the called germline gene at one end, perhaps through a read error. The chain employs TRBV7-6 and TRBJ2-2; D unclear. This CDR3 is built from 14 residues. The V gene's germline CDR1 is SGHVS and CDR2 FNYEAQ. CDR3 sequence (DNA): TGTGCCAGCAGCCCGATGGGGAACCCCGGGGAGCTGTTTTTT. Protein: CASSPMGNPGELFF. The variable domain in full, with the rest retrieved from reference TRBV7-6 and TRBJ2-2, is GAGVSQSPRYKVTKRGQDVALRCDPISGHVSLYWYRQALGQGPEFLTYFNYEAQQDKSGLPNDRFSAERPEGSISTLTIQRTEQRDSAMYRCASSPMGNPGELFFGEGSRLTVL.

J is TRBJ2-1 and V is TRBV15; TRBD1 might be the D (5 bases). This CDR3 has 12 amino acids. Trimming left V 2 bases short and J 8 bases short, with 7 bases between. Looked up from germline, CDR1 is LNHNV and CDR2 is YYDKDF (reference sequence). The DNA for the CDR3 is TGTGCCACCAGCAGACAGGGATATGAGCAGTTCTTC. Protein sequence: CATSRQGYEQFF. Filled out from reference TRBV15 and TRBJ2-1, the complete variable domain reads DAMVIQNPRYQVTQFGKPVTLSCSQTLNHNVMYWYQQKSSQAPKLLFHYYDKDFNNEADTPDNFQSRRPNTSFCFLDIRSPGLGDTAMYLCATSRQGYEQFFGPGTRLTVL.

The V call is TRBV19, the J call TRBJ1-4, with 8 nucleotides matching TRBD1. Germline V gives CDR1 LNHDA, CDR2 SQIVND (reference sequence). This CDR3 region has 16 residues. V trimming: 5 bases; J trimming: 1 base; junction bases outside the gene matches: 6. In nucleotides, the CDR3 is TGTGCCAGTAGTCCGCGGACAGGGTTAACTAATGAAAAACTGTTTTTT. Translating gives CASSPRTGLTNEKLFF.

This rearrangement joins TRBV7-2 to TRBJ2-2, with no clear D. The V end lost 2 bases, the J end lost 4 bases, and 5 bases lay between the germline ends. Germline CDR1 and CDR2: SGHTA and FQGNSA. The CDR3 sequence is 13 residues long. CDR3 nucleotides: TGTGCCAGCAGCTTAATCCCCACCGGGGAGCTGTTTTTT. Translation: CASSLIPTGELFF.

To note about this clone: Other DNA variants within this sample encode the same CDR3. The rearrangement joins TRBV19 to TRBJ2-6; a possible D gene is TRBD1 (6 bases). The V gene's germline CDR1 is LNHDA and CDR2 SQIVND (reference sequence). V was cut by 3 bases and J by 2 bases, with 8 bases left in between. The CDR3 consists of 15 residues. CDR3 residues: CASSIWGPGANVLTF. CDR3 bases: TGTGCCAGTAGTATTTGGGGGCCTGGGGCCAACGTCCTGACTTTC.

The rearrangement joins TRBV5-4 to TRBJ2-5; a possible D gene is TRBD1 (5 bases). V was shortened by 1 base and J by 5 bases, with 12 bases between the two germline ends. Germline-derived CDR1 and CDR2 are SGHNT and YYREEE (reference sequence). The CDR3 sequence is 14 residues long. The chain's CDR3 is CASSLKGNGETQYF. In DNA, the CDR3 is TGTGCCAGCAGCTTGAAGGGGAATGGGGAGACCCAGTACTTC. Variable domain in full (rest from reference TRBV5-4 and TRBJ2-5): ETGVTQSPTHLIKTRGQQVTLRCSSQSGHNTVSWYQQALGQGPQFIFQYYREEENGRGNFPPRFSGLQFPNYSSELNVNALELDDSALYLCASSLKGNGETQYFGPGTRLLVL.

The chain combines TRBV12-3 or TRBV12-4 with TRBJ2-4, with D possibly being TRBD1 (6 bases). The V end was cut by 5 bases, the J end by 16 bases, with 18 bases between. This CDR3 has 12 residues. CDR3 nucleotide sequence: TGTGCCAGCAGTCTAGGGGGTCCCAGACCATACTTC. Translating gives CASSLGGPRPYF.